The 24 T cell receptor beta chains below all came from one sample that was sequenced in a study of shared clonotypes between healthy human individuals. Sequencing used immunoSEQ multiplex PCR; TCRdb keeps in-frame clones, though not all of them. In the table there are some 2.1 million clones, 90% to 95% of which are singletons. Sequenced sample: naive CD4+ T cells sorted from blood. Subset of the sample: CD45RA+ positively selected. The receptors derive from a man younger than 35 in good health.

This chain uses TRBV5-1 with TRBJ2-1; 11 bases align to TRBD1. Unmatched junction bases numbered 8, after V lost 4 bases and J lost 5 bases. CDR1 and CDR2 from the germline V gene are SGHRS and YFSETQ. The CDR3 length is 16 residues. The CDR3 DNA reads TGCGCCAGCAGCCTCCGGACAGGGGGCCTCCACAATGAGCAGTTCTTC. It is translated as CASSLRTGGLHNEQFF.

The rearrangement uses TRBV7-6 and TRBJ2-5, with D perhaps TRBD2 (7 bases). The CDR3 has 16 residues. CDR1 and CDR2 from the germline V gene are SGHVS and FNYEAQ. The ends were cut back, 1 base at V and 5 bases at J, with 17 bases in the middle. The DNA for the CDR3 is TGTGCCAGCAGCTTAGGGGCGGGGGCCTCCTGGGAGACCCAGTACTTC. Translated, it gives CASSLGAGASWETQYF.

The chain links TRBV9 to TRBJ1-2; possibly TRBD1 for D (5 bases). CDR3 length: 15 amino acids. Trimming stripped 4 bases from V and 4 bases from J, with 17 bases between. CDR1 is SGDLS, CDR2 YYNGEE, per germline. The CDR3 DNA reads as TGTGCCAGCAGCACGTACGGGACCGGTGGCTATGGCTACACCTTC. The encoded protein is CASSTYGTGGYGYTF. Based on the CDR3 plus reference TRBV9 and TRBJ1-2, the full variable domain is DSGVTQTPKHLITATGQRVTLRCSPRSGDLSVYWYQQSLDQGLQFLIQYYNGEERAKGNILERFSAQQFPDLHSELNLSSLELGDSALYFCASSTYGTGGYGYTFGSGTRLTVV.

The V call is TRBV5-1, the J call TRBJ2-3; D ambiguous. CDR1 SGHRS and CDR2 YFSETQ come from the germline V gene. The CDR3 totals 14 residues. V lost 3 bases, J lost 4 bases, and 12 bases lay in between. Here the CDR3 DNA reads TGCGCCAGCAGCTGGACCAGTGGGGCAGATACGCAGTATTTT. Its translation: CASSWTSGADTQYF.

The V call is TRBV11-2, the J call TRBJ1-6; weak D call: TRBD1 (6 bases). CDR1 and CDR2 from the germline V gene are SGHAT and FQNNGV. V gave up 4 bases and J gave up 13 bases, with 23 bases separating them. The CDR3 sequence is 16 residues long. The CDR3 DNA reads TGTGCCAGCAGCTCGCCTCGAATGGGACAAAAAGCCCCCCTCCACTTT. It is translated as CASSSPRMGQKAPLHF.

J is TRBJ2-3 and V is TRBV6-1; D may be TRBD1 (6 bases). V was shortened by 7 bases and J by 0 bases, with 11 bases between the two germline ends. CDR3 length equals 14 residues. In germline, CDR1 is MNHNS, CDR2 SASEGT. CDR3 sequence: CASKNRESTDTQYF. The DNA of the CDR3 is TGTGCCAGCAAAAACAGGGAAAGCACAGATACGCAGTATTTT.

The V and J genes are TRBV30 and TRBJ1-6, with no clear D. The CDR3 runs 11 residues. V lost 1 base, J lost 15 bases, and 10 bases lay in between. Germline V CDR1 and CDR2: GTSNPN, SVGIG (reference sequence). The CDR3 region is CAWSGSGYLHF. CDR3 sequence (DNA): TGTGCCTGGAGTGGGTCGGGGTACCTCCACTTT. Complete variable domain (other parts from reference TRBV30 and TRBJ1-6): SQTIHQWPATLVQPVGSPLSLECTVEGTSNPNLYWYRQAAGRGLQLLFYSVGIGQISSEVPQNLSASRPQDRQFILSSKKLLLSDSGFYLCAWSGSGYLHFGNGTRLTVT.

The chain joins TRBV5-4 to TRBJ2-3; either TRBD1 or TRBD2 may supply D (7 bases each). The V end lost 4 bases, the J end lost 1 base, and 10 bases lay between the germline ends. CDR1 and CDR2 from the germline V gene are SGHNT and YYREEE (reference sequence). The length of the CDR3 is 14 residues. The CDR3 DNA sequence: TGTGCCAGCAGCCAGGGGGGGGGCACAGATACGCAGTATTTT. Translating it yields CASSQGGGTDTQYF. Full variable domain (remainder filled in from reference TRBV5-4 and TRBJ2-3): ETGVTQSPTHLIKTRGQQVTLRCSSQSGHNTVSWYQQALGQGPQFIFQYYREEENGRGNFPPRFSGLQFPNYSSELNVNALELDDSALYLCASSQGGGTDTQYFGPGTRLTVL.

The chain couples TRBV29-1 to TRBJ1-5; D is possibly TRBD1 (5 bases). Between the trimmed V and J ends, which lost 7 bases and 1 base, there was a span of 23 bases. This CDR3 spans 17 amino acids. Germline-derived CDR1 and CDR2 are SQVTM and ANQGSEA. CDR3 sequence: CSAGGGERIRSNQPQHF. The CDR3 nucleotides read TGCAGCGCCGGAGGAGGGGAAAGAATAAGGAGCAATCAGCCCCAGCATTTT.

The chain has TRBV18 and TRBJ1-1, with D unclear. This CDR3 has 13 amino acids. Trimming shortened V by 4 bases and J by 6 bases, and 12 bases separated the two germline ends. Germline V gene data show CDR1 as KGHSH and CDR2 as LQKENI. The DNA of the CDR3 is TGTGCCAGCTCACTCCAGTTGGGAGCTGAAGCTTTCTTT. Translated: CASSLQLGAEAFF. The full variable domain, with the rest looked up from reference TRBV18 and TRBJ1-1, is NAGVMQNPRHLVRRRGQEARLRCSPMKGHSHVYWYRQLPEEGLKFMVYLQKENIIDESGMPKERFSAEFPKEGPSILRIQQVVRGDSAAYFCASSLQLGAEAFFGQGTRLTVV.

On this clone: Other DNA sequences in this sample translate to the same CDR3. The chain uses TRBV10-3 and TRBJ1-1; the match to TRBD1 covers 7 bases. Germline-derived CDR1 and CDR2 are ENHRY and SYGVKD. The V and J ends lost 6 bases and 1 base, in that order; junction bases with no gene match: 5. The CDR3 is 14 amino acids. Here the CDR3 DNA reads TGTGCCATCAGCGCCGGGACAGCGAACACTGAAGCTTTCTTT. It specifies CAISAGTANTEAFF.

The gene calls are TRBV4-1 and TRBJ2-7; no reliable D call. CDR1 and CDR2 from the germline V gene are MGHRA and YSYEKL. This CDR3 has 13 amino acids. V was pared by 4 bases and J by 3 bases, with 10 bases between. The CDR3 nucleotides are TGCGCCAGCAGCCGGACGGCGCTCTACGAGCAGTACTTC. This sequence encodes CASSRTALYEQYF.

A single count supports this clone. V gene TRBV2 combines with J gene TRBJ2-7; maybe TRBD1 (6 bases). The germline V gene has CDR1 SNHLY and CDR2 FYNNEI. The CDR3 extends over 16 amino acids. V lost 3 bases and J lost 0, with 15 bases in between. This CDR3 reads CASSEGVDRSSYEQYF. DNA of the CDR3: TGTGCCAGCAGTGAGGGGGTGGACAGAAGCTCCTACGAGCAGTACTTC.

This rearrangement joins TRBV28 to TRBJ1-1; D gene unclear. Germline V gene lookup returns CDR1 MDHEN and CDR2 SYDVKM. Trimming took off 2 bases at V and 11 bases at J, with 12 bases between the two ends. The CDR3 runs 12 residues. The CDR3, as DNA: TGTGCCAGCAGTTTAAAGGGTCCGGTGGCTTTCTTT. It specifies CASSLKGPVAFF.

This clone is a singleton in its sample. The chain combines TRBV18 with TRBJ1-4; no clear D. Between the trimmed V and J ends, which lost 2 bases and 12 bases, there was a span of 7 bases. The CDR3 consists of 11 residues. Looked up from germline, CDR1 is KGHSH and CDR2 is LQKENI. The CDR3 here is CASSPDKELFF. The CDR3 nucleotides read TGTGCCAGCTCACCAGATAAGGAACTGTTTTTT.

This chain connects TRBV5-5 to TRBJ1-2; D not resolved. The V end lost 4 bases, the J end lost 0 bases, and 19 bases lay between the germline ends. This CDR3 contains 17 residues. Germline V gene sequence: CDR1 SGHKS, CDR2 YYEKEE (reference sequence). The CDR3 sequence: CASSDGVTDFANYGYTF. The CDR3 coding sequence is TGTGCCAGCAGCGATGGAGTCACCGATTTCGCTAACTATGGCTACACCTTC.

V gene TRBV5-1 combines with J gene TRBJ2-2; D is unclear. The germline V and J ends were trimmed by 4 bases and 5 bases, with 15 bases remaining between them. This CDR3 contains 15 residues. Looked up from germline, CDR1 is SGHRS and CDR2 is YFSETQ. The CDR3 nucleotides read TGCGCCAGCAGCCGAGCTTTCTTGGGGACCGGGGAGCTGTTTTTT. This encodes CASSRAFLGTGELFF.

Notes on this clone: One junction end disagrees with the germline gene, perhaps due to a read error. V usage is TRBV18 and J usage is TRBJ2-3; TRBD2 agrees at 7 bases. The germline V gene has CDR1 KGHSH and CDR2 LQKENI. The CDR3 consists of 18 residues. The CDR3 loop is CASSPPPGGLRKTDTQYF. CDR3 sequence (DNA): TGTGCCAGCTCGCCACCTCCCGGGGGGTTACGCAAAACAGATACGCAGTATTTT.

The chain uses TRBV6-1 and TRBJ1-1; no clear D gene. CDR3 size: 13 residues. Germline V lookup: CDR1 MNHNS, CDR2 SASEGT. Trimming stripped 5 bases from V and 1 base from J, with 8 bases between. The CDR3: CASSKKTNTEAFF. The CDR3 DNA follows: TGTGCCAGCAGTAAAAAGACGAACACTGAAGCTTTCTTT.

The chain couples TRBV10-3 to TRBJ1-1; D is undetermined. Trimming removed 1 base at V and 5 bases at J, with 11 bases between. Per germline, CDR1 ENHRY and CDR2 SYGVKD. This CDR3 region has 14 residues. CDR3 bases: TGTGCCATCAGTGAGTGGGGAGAAAGGACTGAAGCTTTCTTT. Translating gives CAISEWGERTEAFF.

The rearrangement joins TRBV7-9 to TRBJ2-1; D is undetermined. Germline CDR1 SEHNR, CDR2 FQNEAQ (reference sequence). Trimming took 2 bases from V and 6 from J, leaving 20 bases between them. The CDR3 runs 17 residues. The CDR3 DNA reads as TGTGCCAGCAGCTTACGTTCAAGCGCAAGAACGTTCAATGAGCAGTTCTTC. Translating gives CASSLRSSARTFNEQFF.

As to this clone: Within the sample, other DNA sequences also encode this same CDR3. The chain carries TRBV5-1 and TRBJ1-1; D remains ambiguous. V lost 4 bases and J 0 bases, leaving 7 bases between the germline ends. CDR1 is SGHRS and CDR2 is YFSETQ in the germline V gene. This CDR3 has 13 amino acids. This CDR3 reads CASSGQMNTEAFF. The CDR3 DNA is TGCGCCAGCAGCGGGCAGATGAACACTGAAGCTTTCTTT. The full variable domain, completed using reference TRBV5-1 and TRBJ1-1, is KAGVTQTPRYLIKTRGQQVTLSCSPISGHRSVSWYQQTPGQGLQFLFEYFSETQRNKGNFPGRFSGRQFSNSRSEMNVSTLELGDSALYLCASSGQMNTEAFFGQGTRLTVV.

The chain's CDR3 is CASSLAVTGTEAFF. The DNA of the CDR3 is TGTGCCAGCAGCTTAGCGGTTACAGGCACTGAAGCTTTCTTT. The chain combines TRBV11-2 with TRBJ1-1; maybe TRBD1 (5 bases). Trimming took 1 base from V and 4 from J, leaving 10 bases between them. CDR1 and CDR2 (germline): SGHAT, FQNNGV. The CDR3 runs 14 residues.

The rearrangement links TRBV19 to TRBJ2-7; 13 bases align to TRBD2. The CDR3 contains 17 residues. CDR1 is LNHDA, CDR2 SQIVND, per germline (reference sequence). After removal of 4 bases from V and 3 bases from J, the junction contained 9 bases not matched to a gene. The CDR3 DNA is TGTGCCAGTAGTAACTATAGGACTAGCGGGAGTATCTACGAGCAGTACTTC. It is translated as CASSNYRTSGSIYEQYF.